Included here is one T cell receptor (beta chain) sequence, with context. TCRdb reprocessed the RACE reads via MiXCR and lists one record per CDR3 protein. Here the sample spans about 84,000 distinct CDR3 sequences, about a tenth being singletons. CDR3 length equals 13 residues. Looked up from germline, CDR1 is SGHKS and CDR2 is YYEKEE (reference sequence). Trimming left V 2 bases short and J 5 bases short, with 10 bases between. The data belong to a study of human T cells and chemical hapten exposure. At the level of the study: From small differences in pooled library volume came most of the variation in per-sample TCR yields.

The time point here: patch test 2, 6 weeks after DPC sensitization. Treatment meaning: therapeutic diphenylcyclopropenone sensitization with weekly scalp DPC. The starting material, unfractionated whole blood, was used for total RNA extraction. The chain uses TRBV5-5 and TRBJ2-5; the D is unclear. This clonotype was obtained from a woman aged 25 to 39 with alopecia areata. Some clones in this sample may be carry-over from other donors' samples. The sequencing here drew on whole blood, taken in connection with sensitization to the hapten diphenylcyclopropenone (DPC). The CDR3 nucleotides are TGTGCCAGCAGCTTTAAGGCCCCGGAGACCCAGTACTTC. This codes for CASSFKAPETQYF.